The present T cell receptor (beta chain) was sequenced within a study of cytomegalovirus exposure and HLA in healthy donors. The study's findings and limits: The investigators catalogued under 200 TCR beta chains as cytomegalovirus-associated.

This CDR3 is 15 amino acids long. Germline CDR1 and CDR2: KGHSH and LQKENI. V lost 0 bases and J 2 bases, leaving 10 bases between the germline ends. As for this clone: Antigen: not known.

Data came from immunoSEQ multiplex PCR; TCRdb stores just in-frame clones and leaves some out. The repertoire includes approximately 44,000 clones, about nine tenths of them detected once, and about 6.7% sits in the top ten. The TCR originated in a woman aged 25 to 39 in good health and CMV-seronegative. This rearrangement joins TRBV18 to TRBJ1-1, with a weak D call TRBD1 (5 bases). The sample consisted of PBMCs. The CDR3 reads CASSPPRQGNTEAFF. The CDR3 bases are TGTGCCAGCTCACCACCGAGGCAGGGTAACACTGAAGCTTTCTTT. Supplemented by reference TRBV18 and TRBJ1-1, the full variable domain reads NAGVMQNPRHLVRRRGQEARLRCSPMKGHSHVYWYRQLPEEGLKFMVYLQKENIIDESGMPKERFSAEFPKEGPSILRIQQVVRGDSAAYFCASSPPRQGNTEAFFGQGTRLTVV.